The 2 T cell receptor beta chains listed next were all sequenced from one sample in a study of blood T cells in healthy people across ages. A second PCR of 7 to 11 cycles used a sample-barcoded 5' primer and a J-beta primer mix. TCRdb used MiXCR to reprocess the 5' RACE reads, holding one entry per CDR3 protein. The data hold around 970,000 distinct CDR3 sequences, with roughly half observed a single time. Sequenced material: blood. These receptors came from a woman aged 55-75 years in good health.

This clonotype showed up just once. The chain is built from TRBV20-1 and TRBJ1-5, with a tentative D call TRBD1 (5 bases). Germline CDR1 reads DFQATT; CDR2 reads SNEGSKA (reference sequence). This CDR3 is 17 amino acids long. Trimming shortened V by 0 bases and J by 3 bases, and 18 bases separated the two germline ends. This CDR3 reads CSARDRLTLGDNQPQHF. Here the CDR3 DNA reads TGCAGTGCTAGAGATCGTTTAACGTTAGGGGACAATCAGCCCCAGCATTTT.

The gene calls are TRBV29-1 and TRBJ1-2; 7 bases are a match to TRBD1. Germline V gives CDR1 SQVTM, CDR2 ANQGSEA. J gave up 3 bases and V 4 bases, and 5 bases lay outside the gene matches. The CDR3 has 13 amino acids. In DNA, the CDR3 is TGCAGCGTTGGCACCGGGACAGACTATGGCTACACCTTC. Protein sequence: CSVGTGTDYGYTF.